The present entry profiles one TCR beta chain with its context. This record belongs to a study of blood T cell repertoires in COVID-19. Overall study: Samples representing acute and convalescent COVID-19 were sourced from the United States, Italy and Spain.

In the original processing: Nucleated cell counts were estimated from reference gene primer amplification. The repertoire was sequenced with immunoSEQ multiplex PCR; TCRdb's copy has only in-frame clones and lacks some. V and J calls and clone size come straight from that table; D and trimming were deduced from the DNA. The sample yields roughly 340,000 clones, around 91% seen once. This CDR3 contains 13 residues. Germline values: CDR1 SEHNR, CDR2 FQNEAQ (reference sequence). V lost 0 bases, J lost 7 bases, and 0 bases stayed unmatched. The clonotype was recovered from a woman aged 18-29 years who had recovered from COVID-19. Specimen: peripheral blood. The genes are TRBV7-9 and TRBJ2-1, with TRBD2 identical over 7 bases. The CDR3 nucleotides are TGTGCCAGCAGCTTAGCACTAGCGAATGAGCAGTTCTTC. This sequence encodes CASSLALANEQFF.